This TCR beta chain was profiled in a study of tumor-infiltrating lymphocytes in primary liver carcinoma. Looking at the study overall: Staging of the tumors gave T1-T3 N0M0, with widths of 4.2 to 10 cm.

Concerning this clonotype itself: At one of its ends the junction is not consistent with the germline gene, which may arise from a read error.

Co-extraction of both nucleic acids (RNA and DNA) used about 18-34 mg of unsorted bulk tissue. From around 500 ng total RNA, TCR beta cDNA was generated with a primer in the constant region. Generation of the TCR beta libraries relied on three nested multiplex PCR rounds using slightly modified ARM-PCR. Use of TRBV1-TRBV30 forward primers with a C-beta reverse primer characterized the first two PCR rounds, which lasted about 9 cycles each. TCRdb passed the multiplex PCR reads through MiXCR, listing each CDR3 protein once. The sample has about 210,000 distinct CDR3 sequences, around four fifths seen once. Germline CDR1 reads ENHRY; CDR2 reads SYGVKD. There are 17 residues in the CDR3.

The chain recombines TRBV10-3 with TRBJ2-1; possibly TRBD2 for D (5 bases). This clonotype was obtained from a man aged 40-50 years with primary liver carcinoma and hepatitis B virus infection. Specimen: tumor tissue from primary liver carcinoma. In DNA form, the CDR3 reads TGTGCCATCATTGATTCTCTAGCCTCGAGGCCCTACAATGAGCATTTCTTC. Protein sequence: CAIIDSLASRPYNEHFF.